This is a list of T cell receptor beta chains from one sample in a study of T cells after yellow fever vaccination. One entry per CDR3 protein, called by TCRdb with MiXCR from the 5' RACE reads. The data contain some 600,000 distinct CDR3 sequences, more than 9% of them singletons. The source material was PBMCs, sampled on the day of the yellow fever booster vaccination. Every receptor here comes from a man aged 25-45 years who received the YFV17D yellow fever vaccine. Each CDR3 is given with its conserved first and last residue. D genes are given only for firm matches. Size tells how often a clone was seen (once, few, many) or the class of an expanded clone, and some rows leave it out.

D	size	J	V	CDR3	DNA
TRBD2	few	TRBJ2-3	TRBV20-1	CSATPGLASDTQYF	TGCAGTGCGACTCCGGGACTAGCATCAGATACGCAGTATTTT
TRBD2	.	TRBJ2-1	TRBV6-5	CASKKVIAGGAVSSYNEQFF	TGTGCCAGCAAAAAGGTCATAGCGGGAGGCGCCGTTAGCTCCTACAATGAGCAGTTCTTC
TRBD1	.	TRBJ2-5	TRBV5-1	CASSLSGTGIGETQYF	TGCGCCAGCAGCTTGAGCGGGACAGGGATTGGGGAGACCCAGTACTTC
.	.	TRBJ2-1	TRBV10-3	CAISGSPGLNNEQFF	TGTGCCATCAGTGGGTCCCCGGGACTCAACAATGAGCAGTTCTTC
TRBD2	few	TRBJ2-1	TRBV5-1	CASSLTAGGPGEQFF	TGCGCCAGCAGCTTGACGGCGGGAGGGCCTGGTGAGCAGTTCTTC
.	.	TRBJ2-1	TRBV12-3/TRBV12-4	CASMGEARNEQFF	TGTGCCAGCATGGGGGAGGCTCGCAATGAGCAGTTCTTC
.	.	TRBJ1-1	TRBV20-1	CSANRVKNTEAFF	TGCAGTGCTAACAGGGTTAAGAACACTGAAGCTTTCTTT
.	.	TRBJ2-1	TRBV20-1	CSASFLGTFYNEQFF	TGCAGTGCTAGCTTCTTAGGGACTTTCTACAATGAGCAGTTCTTC
.	few	TRBJ1-1	TRBV19	CASSTQGRNTEAFF	TGTGCCAGTAGTACACAGGGACGGAACACTGAAGCTTTCTTT
.	few	TRBJ2-3	TRBV24-1	CATSQPDPEQPEGTDTQYF	TGTGCCACCAGTCAACCTGACCCCGAACAACCGGAGGGCACAGATACGCAGTATTTT
TRBD2	.	TRBJ2-1	TRBV7-2	CASSLESLAGGNEQFF	TGTGCCAGCAGCTTAGAATCCCTAGCGGGAGGCAATGAGCAGTTCTTC
.	.	TRBJ2-7	TRBV7-9	CASSLAWLGGSYEQYF	TGTGCCAGCAGCTTAGCGTGGCTAGGTGGTTCCTACGAGCAGTACTTC
.	.	TRBJ2-7	TRBV7-2	CASSLARLGGPHF	TGTGCCAGCAGCTTAGCGCGTTTGGGGGGACCCCACTTC
TRBD2	many	TRBJ2-1	TRBV5-1	CASSLGLAGDREQFF	TGCGCCAGCAGCTTGGGACTAGCGGGAGATCGTGAGCAGTTCTTC
.	few	TRBJ2-7	TRBV23-1	CASSQFGLGPHYEQYF	TGCGCCAGCAGTCAATTCGGTTTGGGGCCCCACTACGAGCAGTACTTC
TRBD1	few	TRBJ1-6	TRBV25-1	CASSVAGQGSSPLHF	TGTGCCAGCAGTGTTGCGGGACAGGGGTCTTCACCCCTCCACTTT
TRBD2	.	TRBJ2-1	TRBV14	CASSLQVAGGDPFF	TGTGCCAGCAGCCTGCAGGTAGCGGGAGGAGATCCGTTCTTC
TRBD2	.	TRBJ2-2	TRBV29-1	CSASLTSGSIGELFF	TGCAGCGCGTCGTTGACTAGCGGGAGTATCGGGGAGCTGTTTTTT
TRBD1	few	TRBJ1-5	TRBV6-1	CASSDRRTGAYSNQPQHF	TGTGCCAGCAGTGACCGCCGGACAGGGGCCTATAGCAATCAGCCCCAGCATTTT
.	few	TRBJ2-1	TRBV6-5	CASSYSVSYGGGNEQFF	TGTGCCAGCAGTTACTCGGTTAGCTACGGAGGTGGAAATGAGCAGTTCTTC
.	.	TRBJ2-1	TRBV7-2	CASSFLAYSYNEQFF	TGTGCCAGCAGCTTTCTAGCGTACTCCTACAATGAGCAGTTCTTC
TRBD2	few	TRBJ2-2	TRBV10-2	CASSESPGLAGGGELFF	TGCGCCAGCAGTGAGTCGCCGGGACTAGCGGGAGGAGGGGAGCTGTTTTTT
.	few	TRBJ2-7	TRBV28	CASSLWYEQYF	TGTGCCAGCAGTTTATGGTACGAGCAGTACTTC
TRBD2	.	TRBJ2-1	TRBV7-2	CASSLVREGIEQFF	TGTGCCAGCAGCTTAGTACGGGAGGGAATTGAGCAGTTCTTC
.	few	TRBJ2-7	TRBV7-8	CASSLQGVGSYEQYF	TGTGCCAGCAGCTTACAGGGTGTGGGCTCCTACGAGCAGTACTTC
TRBD1	.	TRBJ2-2	TRBV20-1	CSALQGAATGELFF	TGCAGTGCCCTCCAGGGGGCGGCCACCGGGGAGCTGTTTTTT
.	few	TRBJ2-2	TRBV5-1	CASSPLLSGPTGELFF	TGCGCCAGCAGCCCCCTGCTGAGCGGTCCCACCGGGGAGCTGTTTTTT
TRBD2	.	TRBJ2-7	TRBV20-1	CSTQRWTSATYEQYF	TGCAGTACCCAAAGATGGACTAGCGCAACCTACGAGCAGTACTTC
.	few	TRBJ1-5	TRBV30	CAWSERKDQPQHF	TGTGCCTGGAGTGAAAGGAAGGATCAGCCCCAGCATTTT
.	many	TRBJ1-5	TRBV12-3/TRBV12-4	CASSSSFNQPQHF	TGTGCCAGCAGTTCCAGTTTCAATCAGCCCCAGCATTTT
.	few	TRBJ1-2	TRBV30	CAWSVSTYGYTF	TGTGCCTGGAGTGTGTCAACCTATGGCTACACCTTC
TRBD1	few	TRBJ2-1	TRBV24-1	CATSQDRGVSGRSYEQFF	TGTGCCACCAGTCAAGACAGGGGGGTTAGCGGCCGGAGCTATGAGCAGTTCTTC
.	few	TRBJ1-2	TRBV20-1	CSARDTRKTSYGYTF	TGCAGTGCTAGAGATACCAGGAAAACCTCCTATGGCTACACCTTC
TRBD2	few	TRBJ2-1	TRBV12-3/TRBV12-4	CASREGWHNEQFF	TGTGCCAGCCGGGAGGGATGGCACAATGAGCAGTTCTTC
.	.	TRBJ2-3	TRBV20-1	CSAQDPSTSTDTQYF	TGCAGTGCCCAAGACCCTTCCACGTCGACAGATACGCAGTATTTT
.	.	TRBJ2-1	TRBV9	CASSAVGVGVEQFF	TGTGCCAGCAGCGCAGTGGGGGTTGGGGTTGAGCAGTTCTTC
.	many	TRBJ2-7	TRBV6-2/TRBV6-3	CASSYVGNSNSYEQYF	TGTGCCAGCAGTTACGTGGGCAATTCGAACTCCTACGAGCAGTACTTC
.	once	TRBJ1-3	TRBV27	CASHAISGNTIYF	TGTGCCAGCCACGCTATCTCTGGAAACACCATATATTTT
TRBD1	.	TRBJ2-5	TRBV7-9	CASSLAPTGRETQYF	TGTGCCAGCAGTCTCGCCCCGACAGGGCGGGAGACCCAGTACTTC
TRBD2	.	TRBJ2-3	TRBV5-1	CASSSLTGRGNTDTQYF	TGCGCCAGCAGCTCCCTGACTGGGCGGGGGAACACAGATACGCAGTATTTT
.	few	TRBJ2-3	TRBV7-9	CASSRAGRGTDTQYF	TGTGCCAGCAGCAGAGCAGGGAGAGGCACAGATACGCAGTATTTT